What follows is one T cell receptor beta chain and its context. Its antigen is unknown. Pooled together were second doses at about 4 or about 12 weeks. The assay was immunoSEQ multiplex PCR, and TCRdb's table has in-frame clones only and misses some. The table lists under 110,000 clones, around 87% of them singletons, with 9.5% to 13% in the top ten. This record comes from a study of T cell responses to AZD1222 COVID-19 vaccine. The study, taken as a whole, reports: Females outnumbered males among donors, who were mostly white British; clonal diversity was possibly underestimated.

The length of the CDR3 is 15 residues. The germline V gene encodes CDR1 WSHSY and CDR2 SAAADI. V lost 8 bases and J lost 5; bases outside the gene matches: 11. The chain recombines TRBV10-2 with TRBJ2-5, with 10 bases that match TRBD1. The receptor was isolated from an adult who received the AZD1222 COVID-19 vaccine. The source was peripheral blood, collected 28 days after the second AZD1222 dose. The CDR3 nucleotides read TGCGCCAGCGTCCCGGGACAGGGGAGCGGGGAGACCCAGTACTTC. Translation gives CASVPGQGSGETQYF.